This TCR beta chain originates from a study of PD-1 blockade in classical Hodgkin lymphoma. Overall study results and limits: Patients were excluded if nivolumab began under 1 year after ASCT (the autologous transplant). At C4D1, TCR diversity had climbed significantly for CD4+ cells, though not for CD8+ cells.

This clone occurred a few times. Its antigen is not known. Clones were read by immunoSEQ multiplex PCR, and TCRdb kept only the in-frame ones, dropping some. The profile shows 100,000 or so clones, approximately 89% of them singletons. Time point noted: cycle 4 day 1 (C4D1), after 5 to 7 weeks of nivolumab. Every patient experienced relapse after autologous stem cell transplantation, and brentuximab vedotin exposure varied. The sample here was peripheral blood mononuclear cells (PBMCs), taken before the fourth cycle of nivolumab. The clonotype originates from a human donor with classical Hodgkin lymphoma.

The CDR3 nucleotides read TGTGCCAGCAGTTACTCTCTGGGCACTGAAGCTTTCTTT. Its translation is CASSYSLGTEAFF. The chain uses TRBV6-5 and TRBJ1-1; no clear D. The germline V and J ends were trimmed by 0 bases and 4 bases, with 6 bases remaining between them. The germline V gene has CDR1 MNHEY and CDR2 SVGAGI. This CDR3 has 13 amino acids.